This TCR beta chain originates from a study of naive and memory T cell subsets. This CDR3 is built from 14 residues. The germline gives CDR1 MNHNS, CDR2 SASEGT. V shed 8 bases, J shed 6 bases, and the junction held 6 bases outside the gene matches. Two oligonucleotides, mixed equimolar, formed the beta constant-region primer covering TRBC1 and TRBC2. Four rounds of PCR amplified the ligated cDNA using nested alpha and beta constant-region primers plus SP2. A single record per CDR3 protein comes from TCRdb applying MiXCR to the UMI-ligation and nested PCR reads. The table shows about 150,000 distinct CDR3 sequences, with about 23% occurring only once. There are a few counts of this clonotype. No antigen is known for it. General study results and limits: Naive repertoires, especially CD8, held a few larger clonotypes, possibly memory cells re-expressing CD45RA. From naive to CM, EM and EMRA, diversity decreased and Gini increased.

V usage is TRBV6-1 and J usage is TRBJ2-1, with 11 positions matching TRBD2. This TCR was sampled from a human donor in good health. The sample comprised naive CD4+ T cells from blood. This chain's CDR3 is CASQALAGANEQFF. Written as DNA, the CDR3 is TGTGCCAGCCAAGCACTAGCGGGAGCCAATGAGCAGTTCTTC.